This entry describes one TCR beta chain. It lacks a known antigen. Base qualities are not recorded, but no much larger clone differs from it by a single base. The sample comes from a study of CD4+ T cells in melanoma (dated by TCRdb to the early 2020s). Concerning the study at large: The study examined neoantigen-specific CD4+ T cells in human melanoma.

Library prep was done by the immunoSEQ multiplex PCR assay. TCRdb mirrors the immuneACCESS table, restricted to in-frame sequences. Some clones are absent from its copies; in checked studies, under half trace to an unresolved V gene, and the reason for the others is unknown. The sample records thousands of clones, over 55% of which are singletons. The ten top clones hold over 15% of the sample. Patients with melanoma were used as donors. V is reduced by 7 bases and J by 2 bases, leaving a spacing of 15 bases between them. CDR1 SNHLY and CDR2 FYNNEI were looked up in the germline V gene. Counted from cysteine to phenylalanine, this CDR3 has 15 amino acids. Just the 45-base CDR3 DNA is kept, in frame starting at base 1. The research as a whole found: According to the report, neoantigen-specific CD4+ T cells in melanoma displayed diverse differentiation states. The report described a correlation between neoantigen-specific CD4+ T cells and the function of CD8+ T cells, macrophages and B cells.

The chain employs TRBV2 and TRBJ1-3; TRBD1 is possibly the D segment (5 matching bases). What was sequenced was cells from a culture (not recorded whether cultured in vitro). This sequence was found in a human donor with melanoma. The encoded CDR3 is CASIPLRGTGNTIYF. The nucleotide sequence reads TGTGCCAGCATCCCCCTACGGGGGACTGGAAACACCATATATTTT.